This TCR beta chain was captured by sequencing in a study of blood T cell repertoires in COVID-19. Study-wide context: Both acute and convalescent COVID-19 samples were obtained from the United States, Italy and Spain. The analysed material was cDNA or gDNA that came from T cells, B-cell-depleted T cells, or PBMCs.

Seattle patient enrollment occurred during active infection, with longitudinal follow-up thereafter. The junction had 4 bases not matched to a gene; V was cut back by 1 base and J by 6 bases. The CDR3 has 14 amino acids. Germline V gene data show CDR1 as MNHNY and CDR2 as SVGAGI (reference sequence). TCRdb keeps only in-frame clones here, not all; method: immunoSEQ multiplex PCR. Among about 230,000 clones, 70% to 90% were seen once, and the ten largest hold about 5.1%. The material sequenced was peripheral blood. The chain uses TRBV6-6 and TRBJ1-2; 8 bases fit TRBD1. The source of this sequence is a man aged 45-65 years with COVID-19, enrolled during active disease. For the CDR3, the DNA is TGTGCCAGCAGTTACTTCGACAGGGGCGATGGCTACACCTTC. Protein: CASSYFDRGDGYTF.